This is a list of T cell receptor beta chains from one sample in a study of shared clonotypes between healthy human individuals. Libraries were prepared by immunoSEQ multiplex PCR; TCRdb keeps only in-frame clonotypes and omits some of them. Of about 1 million clones listed, roughly 80% are singletons. The source material was memory CD4+ T cells sorted from blood. The receptor source for this set is a young man in good health. CDR3s include the opening cysteine and the closing phenylalanine or tryptophan. The order of the fields is V gene, J gene, D gene, clone size, CDR3 protein, CDR3 DNA. The D gene is left open where the match is weak. A row's size may be missing; if present it is once, few, many or a size class.

TRBV10-2	TRBJ2-7	-	-	CASSWDTDYEQYF	TGCGCCAGCAGCTGGGACACGGATTACGAGCAGTACTTC
TRBV5-1	TRBJ1-5	TRBD1	-	CASSQGQGHQPQHF	TGCGCCAGCAGCCAAGGACAGGGCCATCAGCCCCAGCATTTT
TRBV7-2	TRBJ1-1	-	-	CASSYGRGTEAFF	TGTGCCAGCAGCTACGGTCGGGGGACTGAAGCTTTCTTT
TRBV7-2	TRBJ2-5	-	-	CASSFIGVSLETQYF	TGTGCCAGCAGCTTTATCGGGGTTTCGCTAGAGACCCAGTACTTC
TRBV5-1	TRBJ2-3	-	many	CASSPRTSTDTQYF	TGCGCCAGCAGCCCGCGGACAAGCACAGATACGCAGTATTTT
TRBV5-1	TRBJ1-6	TRBD1	-	CASSLGQGFSGSPLHF	TGCGCCAGCAGCCTAGGACAGGGATTTAGTGGTTCACCCCTCCACTTT
TRBV28	TRBJ1-2	-	-	CASSPRGAGSYGYTF	TGTGCCAGCTCCCCGCGGGGGGCCGGTAGTTATGGCTACACCTTC
TRBV10-1	TRBJ2-5	TRBD1	many	CASRVPGQKMTQYF	TGCGCCAGCAGGGTTCCGGGACAGAAAATGACCCAGTACTTC
TRBV30	TRBJ2-1	-	-	CAWSALGWVENEQFF	TGTGCCTGGAGTGCCTTGGGGTGGGTGGAAAATGAGCAGTTCTTC
TRBV7-2	TRBJ1-6	-	-	CASSLETGNSPLHF	TGTGCCAGCAGCTTAGAAACAGGGAATTCACCCCTCCACTTT
TRBV6-6	TRBJ1-2	-	once	CASSPAGHYGYTF	TGTGCCAGCAGCCCAGCGGGTCACTATGGCTACACCTTC
TRBV7-3	TRBJ2-2	-	-	CASSFDRGELFF	TGTGCCAGCAGCTTCGACCGGGGGGAGCTGTTTTTT
TRBV30	TRBJ1-2	-	-	CAWGLDYGYTF	TGTGCCTGGGGACTGGACTATGGCTACACCTTC